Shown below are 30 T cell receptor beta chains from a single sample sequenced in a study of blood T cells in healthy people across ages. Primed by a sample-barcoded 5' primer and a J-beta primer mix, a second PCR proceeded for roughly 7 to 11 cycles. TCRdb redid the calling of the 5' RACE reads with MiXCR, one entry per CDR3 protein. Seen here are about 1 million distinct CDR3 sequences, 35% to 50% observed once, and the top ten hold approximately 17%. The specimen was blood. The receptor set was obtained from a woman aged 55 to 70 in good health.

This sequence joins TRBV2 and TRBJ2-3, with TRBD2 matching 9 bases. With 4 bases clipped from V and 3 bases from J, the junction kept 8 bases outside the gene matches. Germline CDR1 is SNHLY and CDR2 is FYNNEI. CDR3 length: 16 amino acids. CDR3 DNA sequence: TGTGCCAGCAGTGTATTTAGCGGGAGATCAACAGATACGCAGTATTTT. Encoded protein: CASSVFSGRSTDTQYF. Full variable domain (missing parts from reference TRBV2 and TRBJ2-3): EPEVTQTPSHQVTQMGQEVILRCVPISNHLYFYWYRQILGQKVEFLVSFYNNEISEKSEIFDDQFSVERPDGSNFTLKIRSTKLEDSAMYFCASSVFSGRSTDTQYFGPGTRLTVL.

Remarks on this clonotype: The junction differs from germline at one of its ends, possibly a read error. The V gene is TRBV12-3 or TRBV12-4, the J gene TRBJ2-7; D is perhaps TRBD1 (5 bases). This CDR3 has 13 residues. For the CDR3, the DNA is TGTGCCAGCAGACAGACAGCCTCCGACGAGCAGTACTTC. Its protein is CASRQTASDEQYF.

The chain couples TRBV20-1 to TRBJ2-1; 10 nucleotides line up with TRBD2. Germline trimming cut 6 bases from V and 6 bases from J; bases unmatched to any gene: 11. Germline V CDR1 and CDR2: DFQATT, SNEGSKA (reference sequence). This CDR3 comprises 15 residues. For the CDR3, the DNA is TGCAGTGCCTTGGAAACTAGCGGGATTCGCAATGAGCAGTTCTTC. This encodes CSALETSGIRNEQFF.

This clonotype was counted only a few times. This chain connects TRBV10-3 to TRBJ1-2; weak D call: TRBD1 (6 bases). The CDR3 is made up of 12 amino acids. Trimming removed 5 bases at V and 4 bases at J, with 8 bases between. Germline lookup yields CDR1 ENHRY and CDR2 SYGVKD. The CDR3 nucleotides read TGTGCCATCAGTCCACAGGGCTATGGCTACACCTTC. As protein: CAISPQGYGYTF.

CDR3 protein: CASSQWGGPNTEAFF. In DNA, the CDR3 is TGTGCCAGCAGCCAGTGGGGGGGTCCGAACACTGAAGCTTTCTTT. The chain recombines TRBV3-1 with TRBJ1-1, with D perhaps TRBD1 (5 bases). Germline CDR1 LGHDT, CDR2 YNNKEL (reference sequence). Trimming cost V 3 bases and J 1 base, with 12 bases left between them. The CDR3 has 15 amino acids.

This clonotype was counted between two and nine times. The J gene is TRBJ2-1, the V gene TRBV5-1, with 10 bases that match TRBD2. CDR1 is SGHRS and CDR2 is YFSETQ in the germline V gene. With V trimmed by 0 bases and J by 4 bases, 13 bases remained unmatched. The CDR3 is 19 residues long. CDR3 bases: TGCGCCAGCAGCTTGGACCCTAGCGGGAGCGTCGGTTCGTACAATGAGCAGTTCTTC. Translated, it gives CASSLDPSGSVGSYNEQFF. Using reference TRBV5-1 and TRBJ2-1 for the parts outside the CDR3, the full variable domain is KAGVTQTPRYLIKTRGQQVTLSCSPISGHRSVSWYQQTPGQGLQFLFEYFSETQRNKGNFPGRFSGRQFSNSRSEMNVSTLELGDSALYLCASSLDPSGSVGSYNEQFFGPGTRLTVL.

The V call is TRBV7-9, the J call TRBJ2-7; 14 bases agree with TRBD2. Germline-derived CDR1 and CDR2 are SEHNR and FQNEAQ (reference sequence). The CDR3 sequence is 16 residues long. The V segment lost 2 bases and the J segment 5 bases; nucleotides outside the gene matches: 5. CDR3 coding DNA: TGTGCCAGCAGCTTAAGGCCGGGACTAGCGGGAGACGAGCAGTACTTC. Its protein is CASSLRPGLAGDEQYF.

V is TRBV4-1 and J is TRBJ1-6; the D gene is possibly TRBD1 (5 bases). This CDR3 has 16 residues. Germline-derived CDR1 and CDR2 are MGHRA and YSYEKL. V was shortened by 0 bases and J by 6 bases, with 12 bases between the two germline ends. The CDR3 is CASSQDPQATNSPLHF. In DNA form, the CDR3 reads TGCGCCAGCAGCCAAGACCCACAGGCCACTAATTCACCCCTCCACTTT.

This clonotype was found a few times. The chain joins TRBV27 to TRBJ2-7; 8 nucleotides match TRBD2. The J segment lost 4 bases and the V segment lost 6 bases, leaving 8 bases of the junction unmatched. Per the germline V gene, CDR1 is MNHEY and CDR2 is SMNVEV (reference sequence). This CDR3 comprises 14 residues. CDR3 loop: CASSPGGVQYEQYF. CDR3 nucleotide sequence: TGTGCCAGCAGCCCGGGGGGGGTCCAATACGAGCAGTACTTC.

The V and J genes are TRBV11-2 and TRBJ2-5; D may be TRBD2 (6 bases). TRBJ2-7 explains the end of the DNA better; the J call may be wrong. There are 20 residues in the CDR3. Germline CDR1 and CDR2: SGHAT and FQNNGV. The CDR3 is CASSSVPTTRRLVSSYEQYF. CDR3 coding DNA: TGTGCCAGCAGCTCCGTGCCTACCACGCGCCGACTAGTATCTTCTTACGAGCAGTACTTC.

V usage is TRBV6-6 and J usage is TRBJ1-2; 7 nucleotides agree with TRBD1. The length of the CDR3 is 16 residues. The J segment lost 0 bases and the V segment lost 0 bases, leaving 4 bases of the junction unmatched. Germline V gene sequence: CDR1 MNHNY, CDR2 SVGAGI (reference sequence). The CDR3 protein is CASSYSRGRPNYGYTF. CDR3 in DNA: TGTGCCAGCAGTTACTCGAGGGGGCGTCCTAACTATGGCTACACCTTC.

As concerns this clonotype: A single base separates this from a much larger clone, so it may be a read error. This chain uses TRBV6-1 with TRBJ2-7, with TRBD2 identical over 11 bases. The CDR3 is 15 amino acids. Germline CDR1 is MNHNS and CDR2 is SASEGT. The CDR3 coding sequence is TGTGCCAGCAGCCTAGCGGGAGGCGGCTCCTACGGGCAGTACTTC. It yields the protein CASSLAGGGSYGQYF.

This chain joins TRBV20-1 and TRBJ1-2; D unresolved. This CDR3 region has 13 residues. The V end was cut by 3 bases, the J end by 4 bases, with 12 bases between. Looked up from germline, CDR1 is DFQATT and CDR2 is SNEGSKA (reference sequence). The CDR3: CSASAPGSYGYTF. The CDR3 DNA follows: TGCAGTGCTAGTGCCCCCGGGAGCTATGGCTACACCTTC.

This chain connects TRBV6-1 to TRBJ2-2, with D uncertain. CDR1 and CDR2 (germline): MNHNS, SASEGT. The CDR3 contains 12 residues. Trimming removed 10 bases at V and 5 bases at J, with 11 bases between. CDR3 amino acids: CATLSWTGELFF. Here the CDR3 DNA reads TGTGCCACCCTTAGTTGGACCGGGGAGCTGTTTTTT.

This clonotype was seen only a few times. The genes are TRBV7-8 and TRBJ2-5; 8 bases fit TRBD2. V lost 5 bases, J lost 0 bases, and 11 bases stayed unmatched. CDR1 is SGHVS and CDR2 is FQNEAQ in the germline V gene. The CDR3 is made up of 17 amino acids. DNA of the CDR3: TGTGCCAGCAGCCCCTGGACTAGCAGTTGGTACCAAGAGACCCAGTACTTC. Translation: CASSPWTSSWYQETQYF.

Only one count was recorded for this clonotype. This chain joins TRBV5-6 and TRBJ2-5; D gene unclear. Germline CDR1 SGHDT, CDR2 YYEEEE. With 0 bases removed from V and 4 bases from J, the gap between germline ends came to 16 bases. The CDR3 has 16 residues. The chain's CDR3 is CASSLERPHYSETQYF. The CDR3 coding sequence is TGTGCCAGCAGCTTGGAGAGACCCCACTACTCAGAGACCCAGTACTTC.

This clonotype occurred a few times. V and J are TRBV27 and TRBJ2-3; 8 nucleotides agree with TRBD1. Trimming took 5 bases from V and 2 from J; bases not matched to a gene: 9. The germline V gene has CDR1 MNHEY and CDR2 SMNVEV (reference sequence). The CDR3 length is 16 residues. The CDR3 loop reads CASSLRTGPITDTQYF. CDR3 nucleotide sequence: TGTGCCAGCAGTCTACGGACAGGGCCTATCACAGATACGCAGTATTTT.

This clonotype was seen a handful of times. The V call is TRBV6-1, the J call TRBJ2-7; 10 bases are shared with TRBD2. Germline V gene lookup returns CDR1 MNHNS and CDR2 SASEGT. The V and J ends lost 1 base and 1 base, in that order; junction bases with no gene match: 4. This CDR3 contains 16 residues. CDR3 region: CASSEGTSGVSYEQYF. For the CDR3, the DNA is TGTGCCAGCAGTGAAGGAACTAGCGGGGTATCCTACGAGCAGTACTTC.

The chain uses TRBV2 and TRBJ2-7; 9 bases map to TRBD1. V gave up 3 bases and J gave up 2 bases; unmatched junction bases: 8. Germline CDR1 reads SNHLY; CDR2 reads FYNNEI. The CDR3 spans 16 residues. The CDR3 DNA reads TGTGCCAGCAGTGAGTCGCGGGACAGGGCGGCCTACGAGCAGTACTTC. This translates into CASSESRDRAAYEQYF. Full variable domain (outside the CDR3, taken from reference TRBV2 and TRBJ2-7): EPEVTQTPSHQVTQMGQEVILRCVPISNHLYFYWYRQILGQKVEFLVSFYNNEISEKSEIFDDQFSVERPDGSNFTLKIRSTKLEDSAMYFCASSESRDRAAYEQYFGPGTRLTVT.

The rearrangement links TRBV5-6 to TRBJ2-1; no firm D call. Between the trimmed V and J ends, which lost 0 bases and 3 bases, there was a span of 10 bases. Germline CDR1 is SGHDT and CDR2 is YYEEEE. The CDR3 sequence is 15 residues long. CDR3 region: CASSLGPLNYNEQFF. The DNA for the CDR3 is TGTGCCAGCAGCTTGGGGCCCCTCAACTACAATGAGCAGTTCTTC.

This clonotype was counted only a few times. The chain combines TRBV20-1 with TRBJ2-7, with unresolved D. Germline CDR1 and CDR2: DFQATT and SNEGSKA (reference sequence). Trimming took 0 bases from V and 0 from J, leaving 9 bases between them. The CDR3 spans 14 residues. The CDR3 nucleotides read TGCAGTGCTAGAGATCTGGTGGGCTCCTACGAGCAGTACTTC. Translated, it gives CSARDLVGSYEQYF.

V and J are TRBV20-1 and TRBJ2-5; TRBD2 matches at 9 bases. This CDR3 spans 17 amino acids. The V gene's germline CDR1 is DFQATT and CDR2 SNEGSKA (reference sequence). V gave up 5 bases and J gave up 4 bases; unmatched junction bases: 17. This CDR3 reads CSAPKPGAGGHGETQYF. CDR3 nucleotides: TGCAGTGCTCCGAAACCTGGGGCGGGAGGGCATGGAGAGACCCAGTACTTC.

The CDR3 DNA sequence: TGCAGTGCAGGTGGGCACTCCTACAATGAGCAGTTCTTC. It encodes CSAGGHSYNEQFF. This chain uses TRBV20-1 with TRBJ2-1; D remains ambiguous. The V and J ends lost 6 bases and 0 bases respectively, with 9 bases between them. In germline, CDR1 is DFQATT, CDR2 SNEGSKA (reference sequence). This CDR3 is built from 13 residues.

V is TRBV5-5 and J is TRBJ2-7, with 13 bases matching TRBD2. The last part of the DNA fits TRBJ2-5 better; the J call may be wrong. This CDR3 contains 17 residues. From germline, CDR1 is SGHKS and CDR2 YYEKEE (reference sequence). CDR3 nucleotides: TGTGCCAGCAGCTTCCTTATTGGACTAGCGGGAGAAGAGACCCAGTACTTC. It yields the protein CASSFLIGLAGEETQYF.

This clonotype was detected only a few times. The CDR3, as DNA: TGCAGTGCTAGAGCCCCGACTAGCACTCAAGAGACCCAGTACTTC. It specifies CSARAPTSTQETQYF. The gene calls are TRBV20-1 and TRBJ2-5, with 7 positions matching TRBD2. The germline V gene encodes CDR1 DFQATT and CDR2 SNEGSKA (reference sequence). The CDR3 length is 15 residues. J gave up 2 bases and V 1 base, and 7 bases lay outside the gene matches.

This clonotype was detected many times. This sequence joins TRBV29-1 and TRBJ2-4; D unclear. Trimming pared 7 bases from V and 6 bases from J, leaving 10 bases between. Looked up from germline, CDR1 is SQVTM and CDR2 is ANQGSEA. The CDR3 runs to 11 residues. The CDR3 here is CSALAANIQYF. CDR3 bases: TGCAGCGCCTTGGCAGCAAACATTCAGTACTTC.

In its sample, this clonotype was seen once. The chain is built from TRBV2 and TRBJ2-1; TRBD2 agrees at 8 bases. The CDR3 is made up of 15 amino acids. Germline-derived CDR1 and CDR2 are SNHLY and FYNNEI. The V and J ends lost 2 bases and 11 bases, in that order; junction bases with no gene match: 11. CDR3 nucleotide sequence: TGTGCCAGCAGTGAAACAAACTTAGCGGGATCTCAGCAGTTCTTC. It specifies CASSETNLAGSQQFF.

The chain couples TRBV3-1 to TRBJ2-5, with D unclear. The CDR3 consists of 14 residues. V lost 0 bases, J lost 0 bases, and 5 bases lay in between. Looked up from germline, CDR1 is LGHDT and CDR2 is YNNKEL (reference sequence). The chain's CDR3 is CASSQDSHQETQYF. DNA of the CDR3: TGTGCCAGCAGCCAAGATAGCCACCAAGAGACCCAGTACTTC.

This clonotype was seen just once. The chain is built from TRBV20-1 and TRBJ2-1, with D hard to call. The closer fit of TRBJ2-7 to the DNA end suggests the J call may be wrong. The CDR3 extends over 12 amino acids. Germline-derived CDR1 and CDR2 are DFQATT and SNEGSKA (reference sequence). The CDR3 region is CSARPLVDEQYF. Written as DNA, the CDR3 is TGCAGTGCTAGGCCCCTGGTGGATGAGCAGTACTTC.

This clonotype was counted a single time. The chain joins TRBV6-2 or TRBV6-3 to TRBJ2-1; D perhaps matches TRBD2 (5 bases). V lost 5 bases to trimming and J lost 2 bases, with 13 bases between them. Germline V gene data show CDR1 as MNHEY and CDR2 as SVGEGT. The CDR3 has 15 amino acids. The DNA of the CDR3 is TGTGCCAGCAGTCAAACAGACTACACCTACAATGAGCAGTTCTTC. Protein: CASSQTDYTYNEQFF.